Described below is a single T cell receptor beta chain sequence and its context. This clone is termed medium-sized (0.01 to 0.1%). Its antigen target is currently unknown. Base qualities are not provided; no much larger clone lies one nucleotide away. The sample holds other DNA sequences that translate to the same CDR3. V drops 6 bases and J drops 4 bases, leaving 9 bases in between. The CDR3 has 12 amino acids, counting the end cysteine and phenylalanine. Only the CDR3 region is kept as DNA, spanning 36 bases read in frame from base 1. Via the germline V gene, CDR1 is SNHLY and CDR2 FYNNEI. This sample is part of a study of cytomegalovirus exposure and HLA in healthy donors (dated by TCRdb to about 2017). About the full investigation: According to an earlier analysis of 587 of the donors, about 179 million T cells yielded some 120 million unique TCR beta sequences and 250 to 350 Gb of sequence data. A later genetic analysis used genome-wide SNP genotypes for 398 of the 666 donors, treating that subset as a discovery cohort. The number of donors typed differed by locus, with roughly 629-640 for A, B, C, DRB1 and DQB1, 522 for DQA1, nearly 610 for DPA1, and roughly 450 for DPB1. Among 398 genotyped donors of the cohort, an average of approximately 200,000 unique TCR beta nucleotide sequences was sequenced per donor, of which about 18% were non-productive. A later analysis re-examined previously published TCR beta repertoires from more than 600 donors and added high-resolution HLA genotyping to investigate patterns of TCR occurrence. The study used immunosequencing to profile the T cell repertoires of 666 subjects and linked those repertoires to cytomegalovirus serostatus. Class I and class II HLA loci were covered by the typing at four-digit resolution. All discovery cohort repertoires had been generated on a single sequencing platform. Donor age, sex, ethnicity and CMV serostatus were compiled alongside the repertoire data. High-throughput TCR immunosequencing, statistical association of individual TCRs with disease status, and machine learning were combined to predict cytomegalovirus infection status. To decide whether each TCR beta V gene segment behaved as functional or pseudogenic, an earlier analysis of some 580 of the donors relied on high-throughput TCR beta sequencing. Approximately 310 gigabases of sequencing data and 91 million or so unique TCR sequences made up an early release that covered nearly 650 HLA-typed donors. Besides the first cohort of more than 650 subjects, a separate validation cohort made up of 120 different subjects was used. The study aimed to test whether signatures of past pathogen exposure could be identified by cataloging public T cell receptors. Four or five DR-DQ haplotypes were treated as single units for association and clustering because of strong linkage in the cohort. The later analysis used no new phenotypic data to find candidate immune exposures, relying instead on TCR beta sequences and their occurrence across donors. Among the approximately 400 genotyped donors, about 85% belonged to the genetic ancestry cluster associated with self-reported Caucasian donors.

Beyond this particular receptor, the publication reports: Cytomegalovirus status was reported to be diagnosed by the classifier with high specificity and sensitivity in both the original and validation cohorts. Most CMV-associated TCR beta chains appeared to be HLA-restricted in a later analysis, and the HLA associations seemed to be driven largely by CMV exposure. A later analysis found that TCR association rates varied across HLA loci, with DRB1 alleles showing the most associated TCRs and HLA-C alleles the fewest. A further reported finding was that TCR beta sequences accurately predicted the HLA-A and HLA-B alleles for most subjects in the first cohort. The presence/absence analyses assumed that sequencing depth was roughly uniform across donors, and that assumption may not be true. When HLA alleles, especially DR and DQ, strongly co-occurred, attributing TCR associations to individual alleles was difficult. Correlated functional status among segregating V segments might reflect linkage disequilibrium, but an unknown experimental factor could not be ruled out. A later genetic analysis reported fewer N-insertions in productive TCRs among donors in an Asian-associated ancestry cluster than the approximately 670-donor mean. In a later analysis, 15,000 to 20,000 TCR beta sequences were associated with specific HLA alleles at a false discovery rate of 0.05. The sequencing pipeline was judged likely to have produced a cluster of highly shared sequence variants as a technical artifact. In a later analysis, HLA-associated TCR beta chains showed more clonal expansion and lower generation probabilities than non-associated chains that were equally common. According to a later analysis, parvovirus B19, influenza, CMV and Epstein-Barr virus appeared linked to several top co-occurrence clusters. Immune exposure information for the cohort was limited to CMV serostatus. V-gene and J-gene trimming of TCR beta chains was associated with a missense DCLRE1C variant in a later genetic analysis, and the association was replicated in an independent cohort. Most TCR sequences were observed very rarely across donors, whereas some public TCRs were present in many individuals. The earlier analysis of 587 of the donors excluded roughly 17 rarely observed V segments, including chromosome 9 orphons, because counts were too low. Three of the identified cytomegalovirus-associated TCR beta chains were confirmed in vitro to be specific for cytomegalovirus antigens. The study gave a list of 150 to 200 TCR beta chains associated with cytomegalovirus. Some IMGT-functional V segments, including TRBV6-2 and TRBV6-3, could not be told apart with the 87-base-pair reads, so those segments were excluded. The cohort was sequenced for TCR beta chains only, and without alpha or paired-chain data the features that could be detected were limited. The authors suggested that the approach could potentially be generalized to other disease states and immunological phenotypes. Because some donors lacked HLA typing at each locus, the association tests relied only on the typed subset. In an earlier analysis of approximately 590 of the donors, most TCR beta V segments were observed in productive rearrangements about 90% or about 30% of the time, broadly matching IMGT annotations.

The cohort consisted of 600 to 700 healthy bone marrow donors. Cohort members were all nominally healthy when sampled, although unrecorded immune exposures were likely present. The donor was CMV seronegative and was included in the group of over 300 seronegative cohort members. Every donor gave a peripheral blood sample, and the peripheral blood mononuclear cells from that sample were used for TCR beta sequencing. The Qiagen DNeasy Blood Extraction Kit was used to extract genomic DNA from the blood cell samples. The library was prepared using the immunoSEQ multiplex PCR assay. The multiplex PCR relied on a mix of 60 forward primers for TCR Vbeta segments and 13 reverse primers for TCR Jbeta segments. The CDR3 region of rearranged TCR beta genes was amplified from genomic DNA with a multiplex PCR assay. Amplified TCR beta libraries were sequenced as 87-base-pair reads on the Illumina HiSeq System. The authors processed their data as follows. Across the 700 or so repertoires, a later analysis counted about 81 million unique TCR beta chains, 9.5 million to 12 million of which were shared by at least two donors. Raw reads were error-corrected and collapsed into unique sequences by a nearest-neighbor algorithm in which closely related sequences were merged to remove PCR and sequencing errors. To assign V, D and J gene segments, CDR3 sequences were aligned to IMGT reference sequences. For a sequence to be retained, at least a six-nucleotide match to both a V gene segment and a J gene segment was required. Rearrangements were called productive when the CDR3 lacked stop codons and stayed in frame with V and J; all others were non-productive. CDR3 was defined by IMGT convention, running from the second conserved V-encoded cysteine to the conserved J-encoded phenylalanine. In an earlier analysis of roughly 580 of the donors, sequences lacking an unambiguous match to a single V gene segment were excluded. In an earlier analysis of 587 of the donors, a V segment was called functional when productive rearrangements were above 56.7%, and segregating when the standard deviation between donors exceeded 5%. A statistical classification framework was developed to diagnose cytomegalovirus status using the catalog of TCR beta chain sequences. A later analysis assigned V and J genes by comparing TCR nucleotide sequences with IMGT/GENE-DB human TR gene sequences. Using the TCRdist pipeline, a later analysis assigned CDR3 sequences along with most-parsimonious VDJ recombination scenarios. In a later analysis, every TCR beta chain was defined by the combination of its CDR3 amino acid sequence and its V-gene family, and reads without a unique V-gene family were dropped. To address suspected cross-contamination and a sequencing artifact, a later analysis removed roughly 580 highly shared, low-generation-probability nucleotide sequences. In a later analysis, a clonal expansion index for each public chain was calculated from normalized within-repertoire ranks of inferred template counts. In a later analysis, generation probabilities were computed using a VDJ recombination model fitted to out-of-frame rearrangements, and the results were checked against IGoR. A later analysis scored TCR-TCR, TCR-HLA and TCR-CMV co-occurrence with hypergeometric tests, applying a repertoire-size bias correction to TCR pairs. In a later analysis, false discovery rates were estimated by permuting HLA or CMV assignments 20 times. In a later analysis, co-occurring TCRs were grouped using DBSCAN, with TCRdist sequence similarity added in when clustering inside HLA-allele-positive subsets. Repertoires with fewer than 30,000 or more than 120,000 public chains were left out of co-occurrence clustering, as were about 5 repertoires with anomalous nucleotide sharing. TCRdb holds this immuneACCESS table with in-frame rearrangements only. Some clones are missing; in checked studies, unresolved V genes explain under half, and the rest has no known cause. The V and J calls and clone size come from that table; D and trimming were worked out from the DNA. Across this sample there are 130,000 to 150,000 clones, with roughly four fifths seen only once. The leading ten clones occupy approximately 4.9% of the sample.

Sequencing was performed on PBMCs. Recombination joined TRBV2 with TRBJ1-2; confidence is insufficient to name the D gene. This TCR derives from a woman between 50 and 59 years old in good health and CMV-seronegative. The CDR3 region reads CASSFDIYGYTF. The DNA sequence reads TGTGCCAGCAGCTTTGACATCTATGGCTACACCTTC.